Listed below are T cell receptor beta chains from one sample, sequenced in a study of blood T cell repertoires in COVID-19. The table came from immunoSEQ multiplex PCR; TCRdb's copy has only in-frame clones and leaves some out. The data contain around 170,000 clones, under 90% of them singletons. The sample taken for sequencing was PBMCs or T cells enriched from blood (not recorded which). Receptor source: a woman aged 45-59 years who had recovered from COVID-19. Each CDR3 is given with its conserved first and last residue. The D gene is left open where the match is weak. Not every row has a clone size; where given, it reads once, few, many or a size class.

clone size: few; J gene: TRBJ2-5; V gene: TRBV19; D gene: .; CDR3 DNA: TGTGCCCCCTCATCGGATGGAGGGCGGGTGTCGACCCAGTACTTC; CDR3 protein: CAPSSDGGRVSTQYF
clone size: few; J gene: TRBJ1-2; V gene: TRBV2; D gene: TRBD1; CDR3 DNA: TGTGCCAGCAGGTACAGGGGCATGAATGGCTACACCTTC; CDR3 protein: CASRYRGMNGYTF
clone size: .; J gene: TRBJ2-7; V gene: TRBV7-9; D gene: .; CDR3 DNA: TGTGCCAGCAGCTTAGCCAGACAGGACTACGAGCAGTACTTC; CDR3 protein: CASSLARQDYEQYF
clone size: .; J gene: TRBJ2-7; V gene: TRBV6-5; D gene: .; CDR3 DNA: TGTGCCAGCAGTTACCTGGGACAATCCTACGAGCAGTACTTC; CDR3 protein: CASSYLGQSYEQYF
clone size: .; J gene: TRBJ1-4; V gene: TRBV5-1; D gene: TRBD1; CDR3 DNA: TGCGCCAGCAGCACCCAGGGGGCGCGGGAGGAAAAACTGTTTTTT; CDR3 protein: CASSTQGAREEKLFF
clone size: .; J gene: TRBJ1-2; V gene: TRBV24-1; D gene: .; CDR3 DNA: TGTGCCACCAGTGATAACAGTTATGGCTACACCTTC; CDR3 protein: CATSDNSYGYTF
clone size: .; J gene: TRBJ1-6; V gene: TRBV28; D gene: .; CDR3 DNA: TGTGCCAGCAGTCCCGGTGGGGCCGGTAATTCACCCCTCCACTTT; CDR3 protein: CASSPGGAGNSPLHF
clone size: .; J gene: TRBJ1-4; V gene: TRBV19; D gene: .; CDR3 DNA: TGTGCCACAGAGCGAGAACAGGACGGAAATGAAAAACTGTTTTTT; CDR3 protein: CATEREQDGNEKLFF
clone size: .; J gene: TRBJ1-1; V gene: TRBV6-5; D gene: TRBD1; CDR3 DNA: TGTGCCAGCAGTACAGGGGGCTGGACTGAAGCTTTCTTT; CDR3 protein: CASSTGGWTEAFF
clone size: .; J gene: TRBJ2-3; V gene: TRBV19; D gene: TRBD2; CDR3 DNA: TGTGCCAGTAGACTAGCGGGAGGTTACACAGATACGCAGTATTTT; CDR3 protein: CASRLAGGYTDTQYF
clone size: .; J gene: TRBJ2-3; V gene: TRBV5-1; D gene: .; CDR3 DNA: TGCGCCAGCAGCTTGCAGGGAGGCACTGGCACAGATACGCAGTATTTT; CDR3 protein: CASSLQGGTGTDTQYF
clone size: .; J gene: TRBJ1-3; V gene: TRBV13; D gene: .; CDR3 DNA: TGTGCCAGCAGCTCGGACTACCGGGGGACGTACTCTGGAAACACCATATATTTT; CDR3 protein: CASSSDYRGTYSGNTIYF
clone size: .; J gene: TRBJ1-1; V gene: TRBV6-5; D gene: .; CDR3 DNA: TGTGCCAGCAGTTACCAGGGGCATAACACTGAAGCTTTCTTT; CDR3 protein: CASSYQGHNTEAFF
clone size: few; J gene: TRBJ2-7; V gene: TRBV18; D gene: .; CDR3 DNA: TGTGCCAGCTCACCACAAGGGGACTACGAGCAGTACTTC; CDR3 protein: CASSPQGDYEQYF
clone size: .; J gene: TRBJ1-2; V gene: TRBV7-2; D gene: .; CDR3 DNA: TGTGCCAGCAGCTTCCCCAGGGCCGCTGGCTACACCTTC; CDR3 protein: CASSFPRAAGYTF
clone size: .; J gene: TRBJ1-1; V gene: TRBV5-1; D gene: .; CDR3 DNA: TGCGCCAGCAGGCGACTGCCGAACACTGAAGCTTTCTTT; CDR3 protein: CASRRLPNTEAFF
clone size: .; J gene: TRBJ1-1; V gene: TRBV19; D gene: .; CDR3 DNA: TGTGCCAGTAGACCCCCGCGGGCAGCGATGAACACTGAAGCTTTCTTT; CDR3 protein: CASRPPRAAMNTEAFF
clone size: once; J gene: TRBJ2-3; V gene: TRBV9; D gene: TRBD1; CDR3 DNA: TGTGCCAGCAGCGTTGGGGACAGGGGCACAGATACGCAGTATTTT; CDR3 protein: CASSVGDRGTDTQYF
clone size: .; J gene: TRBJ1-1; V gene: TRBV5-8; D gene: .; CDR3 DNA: TGTGCCGCAACGAGGTCGAACACTGAAGCTTTCTTT; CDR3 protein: CAATRSNTEAFF
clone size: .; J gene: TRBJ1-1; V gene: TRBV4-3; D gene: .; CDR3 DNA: TGCGCCAGCAGCCAAGATAGGGGTCAGGGTGAAGCTTTCTTT; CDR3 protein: CASSQDRGQGEAFF
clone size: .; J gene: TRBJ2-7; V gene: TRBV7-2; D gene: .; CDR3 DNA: TGTGCCAGCAGCCCCGGACTACCCTCGACCTACGAGCAGTACTTC; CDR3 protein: CASSPGLPSTYEQYF
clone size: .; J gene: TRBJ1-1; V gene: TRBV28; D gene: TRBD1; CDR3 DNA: TGTGCCAGCAGTTCCCCAGGGGGCAATGGGAACACTGAAGCTTTCTTT; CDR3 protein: CASSSPGGNGNTEAFF
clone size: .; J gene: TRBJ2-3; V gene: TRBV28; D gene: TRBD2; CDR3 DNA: TGTGCCACAAGGGACTACACAGATACGCAGTATTTT; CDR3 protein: CATRDYTDTQYF
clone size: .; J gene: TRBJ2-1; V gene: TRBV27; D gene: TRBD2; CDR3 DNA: TGTGCCAGCAGTTTAATTCGGACTAGCGGGACCCCCTGGGGCAATGAGCAGTTCTTC; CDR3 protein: CASSLIRTSGTPWGNEQFF
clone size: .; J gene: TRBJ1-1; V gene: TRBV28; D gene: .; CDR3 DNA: TGTGCCAGCAGTTTAGGAGGAAAGAACACTGAAGCTTTCTTT; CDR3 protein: CASSLGGKNTEAFF
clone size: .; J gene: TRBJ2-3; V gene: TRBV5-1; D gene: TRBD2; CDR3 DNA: TGCGCCAGCAGTCCGGTTGGATGGGGGGGAGGCACAGATACGCAGTATTTT; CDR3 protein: CASSPVGWGGGTDTQYF
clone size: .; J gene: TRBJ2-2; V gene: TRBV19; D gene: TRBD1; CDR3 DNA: TGTGCCAGTAGTCCCCCGGACAGGAGGACCGGGGAGCTGTTTTTT; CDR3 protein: CASSPPDRRTGELFF
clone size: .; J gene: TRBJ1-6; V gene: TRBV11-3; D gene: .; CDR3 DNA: TGTGCCACCTCGAAAGGGCTTAGGGGGGGATCACCCCTCCACTTT; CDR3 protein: CATSKGLRGGSPLHF
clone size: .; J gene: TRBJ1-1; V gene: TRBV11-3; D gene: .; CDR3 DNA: TGTGCCAGCAGCTTAGATGGGCTGGCCCCGAGCACTGAAGCTTTCTTT; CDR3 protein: CASSLDGLAPSTEAFF
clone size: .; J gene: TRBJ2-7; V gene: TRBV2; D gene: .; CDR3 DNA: TGTGCCAGCACCCCCCTCAGCGCCAACGAGCAGTACTTC; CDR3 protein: CASTPLSANEQYF
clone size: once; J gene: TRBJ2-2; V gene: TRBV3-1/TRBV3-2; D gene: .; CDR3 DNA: TGTGCCAGCAGCCAAGATCCGGACACCGGGGAGCTGTTTTTT; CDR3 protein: CASSQDPDTGELFF
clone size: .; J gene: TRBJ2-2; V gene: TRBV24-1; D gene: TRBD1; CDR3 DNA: TGTGCCACCAGCACCGCCGGGACAGGGGGGAGCCGGGAGCTGTTTTTT; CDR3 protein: CATSTAGTGGSRELFF
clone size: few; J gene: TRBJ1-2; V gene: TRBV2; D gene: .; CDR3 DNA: TGTGCCAGCAGTGAAGCGCTGGGGGGGGCCGCTGGCTACACCTTC; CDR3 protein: CASSEALGGAAGYTF
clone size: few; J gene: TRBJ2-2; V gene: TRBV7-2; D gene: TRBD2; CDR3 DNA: TGTGCCAGCACCGCACCTAGCGGCCTGAACACCGGGGAGCTGTTTTTT; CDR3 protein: CASTAPSGLNTGELFF
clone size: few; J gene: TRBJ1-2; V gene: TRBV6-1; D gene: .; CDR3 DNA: TGTGCCAGCAGTGATAGGACATCCAACTATGGCTACACCTTC; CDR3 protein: CASSDRTSNYGYTF
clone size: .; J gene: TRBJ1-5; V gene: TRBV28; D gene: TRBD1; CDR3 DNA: TGTGCCAGCAGTAGTACCGGACAGGGGATGAAGCCCCAGCATTTT; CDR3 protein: CASSSTGQGMKPQHF
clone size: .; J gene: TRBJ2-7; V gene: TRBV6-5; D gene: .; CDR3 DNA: TGTGCCAGCCAAAGAGGCGAGCAGTACTTC; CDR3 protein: CASQRGEQYF
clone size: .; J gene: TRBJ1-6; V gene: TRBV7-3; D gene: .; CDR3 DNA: TGTGCCAGCAGCCCTGACAGCAGTTCACCCCTCCACTTT; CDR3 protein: CASSPDSSSPLHF
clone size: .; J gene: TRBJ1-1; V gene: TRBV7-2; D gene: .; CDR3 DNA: TGTGCCAGCAGCTCACCATTCAGGGGTAACACTGAAGCTTTCTTT; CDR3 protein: CASSSPFRGNTEAFF
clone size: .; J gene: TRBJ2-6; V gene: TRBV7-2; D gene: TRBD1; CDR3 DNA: TGTGCCAGCAGCCCCGGGGACAGGGTGTTCTCTGGGGCCAACGTCCTGACTTTC; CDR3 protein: CASSPGDRVFSGANVLTF
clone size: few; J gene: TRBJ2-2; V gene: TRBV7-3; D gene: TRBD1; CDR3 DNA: TGTGCCAGCAGCCCCAACCCGGACAGGGCCGGATCCGGGGAGCTGTTTTTT; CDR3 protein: CASSPNPDRAGSGELFF
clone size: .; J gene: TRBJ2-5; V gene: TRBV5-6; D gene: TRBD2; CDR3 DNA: TGTGCCAGCAGCTCTAGCGGGGGGGCACAGACCCAGTACTTC; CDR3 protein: CASSSSGGAQTQYF
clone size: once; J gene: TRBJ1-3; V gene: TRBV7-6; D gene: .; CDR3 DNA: TGTGCCAGCAGCTCCTCCCCCACAGGGAAAGGTGGAAACACCATATATTTT; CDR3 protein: CASSSSPTGKGGNTIYF
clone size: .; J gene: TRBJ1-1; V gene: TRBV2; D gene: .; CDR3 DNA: TGTGCCAGCAGGACGACAGGCCGGAGGACTGAAGCTTTCTTT; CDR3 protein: CASRTTGRRTEAFF
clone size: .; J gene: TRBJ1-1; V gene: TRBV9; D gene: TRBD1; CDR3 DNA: TGTGCCAGCAGCGTTACAGGGGGAGGGACTGAAGCTTTCTTT; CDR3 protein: CASSVTGGGTEAFF
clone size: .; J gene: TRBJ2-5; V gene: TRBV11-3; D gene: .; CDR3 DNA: TGTGCCAGCAGCTTAGAGGCCTCCCAAGAGACCCAGTACTTC; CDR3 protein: CASSLEASQETQYF
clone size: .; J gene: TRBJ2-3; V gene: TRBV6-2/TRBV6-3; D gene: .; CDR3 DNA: TGTGCCAGCAGTTACCAGAGTCTTTCCGGGTATACGCAGTATTTT; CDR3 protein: CASSYQSLSGYTQYF
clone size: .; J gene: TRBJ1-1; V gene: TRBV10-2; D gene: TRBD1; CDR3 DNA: TGCGCCAGCAGTGACGACAGGGGGCGTCCGAAGGACACTGAAGCTTTCTTT; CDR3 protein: CASSDDRGRPKDTEAFF
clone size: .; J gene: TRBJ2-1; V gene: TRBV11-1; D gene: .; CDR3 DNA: TGTGCCAGCAGCCCTGGACTGACTAATGAGCAGTTCTTC; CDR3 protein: CASSPGLTNEQFF
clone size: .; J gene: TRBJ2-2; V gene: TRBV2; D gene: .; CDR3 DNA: TGTGCCAGCAGTGAAGTCGCGAACACCGGGGAGCTGTTTTTT; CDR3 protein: CASSEVANTGELFF
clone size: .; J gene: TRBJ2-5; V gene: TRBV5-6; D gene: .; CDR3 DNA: TGTGCCAGCAGCTTCTCTAGCAGGATCTTCCGAGGAGAGACCCAGTACTTC; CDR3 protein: CASSFSSRIFRGETQYF
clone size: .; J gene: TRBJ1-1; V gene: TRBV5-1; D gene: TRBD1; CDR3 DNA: TGCGCCAGCAGCCACGGGACAGGCAAGCCTGAAGCTTTCTTT; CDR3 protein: CASSHGTGKPEAFF
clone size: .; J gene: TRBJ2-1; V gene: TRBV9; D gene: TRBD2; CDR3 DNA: TGTGCCAGCAGCGCAGACTTCGGGCTAGCGGGGGGGCCATCCTACAATGAGCAGTTCTTC; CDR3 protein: CASSADFGLAGGPSYNEQFF
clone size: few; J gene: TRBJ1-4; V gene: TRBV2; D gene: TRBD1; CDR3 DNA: TGTGCCAGCGGGGGACAGAGCACTAATGAAAAACTGTTTTTT; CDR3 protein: CASGGQSTNEKLFF
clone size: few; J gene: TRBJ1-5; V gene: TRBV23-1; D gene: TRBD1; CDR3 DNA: TGCGCCAGCAGTCAAGACAGGGGTCTCAATCAGCCCCAGCATTTT; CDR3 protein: CASSQDRGLNQPQHF
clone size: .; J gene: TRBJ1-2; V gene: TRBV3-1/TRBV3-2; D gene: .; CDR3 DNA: TGTGCCAGCGGAGAGACAGGATTTTATGGCTACACCTTC; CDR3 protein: CASGETGFYGYTF
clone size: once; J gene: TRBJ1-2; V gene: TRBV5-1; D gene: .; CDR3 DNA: TGCGCCAGCAGCTTGGCAGGAAACTATGGCTACACCTTC; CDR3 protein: CASSLAGNYGYTF
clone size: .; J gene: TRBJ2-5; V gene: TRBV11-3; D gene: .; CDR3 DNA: TGTGCCAGCGGTAGTGTCGTTCAAGAGACCCAGTACTTC; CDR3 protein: CASGSVVQETQYF
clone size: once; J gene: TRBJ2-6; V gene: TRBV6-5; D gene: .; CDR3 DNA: TGTGCCCTCAATTCAGGCTCTGGGGCCAACGTCCTGACTTTC; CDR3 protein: CALNSGSGANVLTF
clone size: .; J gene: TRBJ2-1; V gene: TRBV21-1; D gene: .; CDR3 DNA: TGTGCCAGCAGCAAAGGTCCCGGGACAGATTGGCCCCTAAATGAGCAGTTCTTC; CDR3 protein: CASSKGPGTDWPLNEQFF